Following are 8 T cell receptor beta chains from one sample sequenced in a study of blood T cell repertoires in COVID-19. Libraries were prepared by immunoSEQ multiplex PCR; TCRdb keeps only in-frame clonotypes and omits some of them. The profile shows a few hundred thousand clones, approximately 86% of them singletons. Input material: PBMCs or T cells enriched from blood (not recorded which). The receptors were sampled from a woman under 40 who had been exposed to COVID-19.

The chain uses TRBV19 and TRBJ2-1; 15 bases map to TRBD2. From germline, CDR1 is LNHDA and CDR2 SQIVND (reference sequence). The CDR3 totals 22 residues. V shed 6 bases, J shed 4 bases, and the junction held 22 bases outside the gene matches. CDR3 DNA sequence: TGTGCCAGTAGACCCAAACCCCCCTCAAGGACTAGCGGGGGGGCAAGGTACAATGAGCAGTTCTTC. Encoded protein: CASRPKPPSRTSGGARYNEQFF. Drawing the rest from reference TRBV19 and TRBJ2-1, the complete variable domain is DGGITQSPKYLFRKEGQNVTLSCEQNLNHDAMYWYRQDPGQGLRLIYYSQIVNDFQKGDIAEGYSVSREKKESFPLTVTSAQKNPTAFYLCASRPKPPSRTSGGARYNEQFFGPGTRLTVL.

V is TRBV11-3 and J is TRBJ2-7, with D maybe TRBD2 (5 bases). The CDR3 extends over 14 amino acids. Trimming removed 1 base at V and 7 bases at J, with 14 bases between. Per germline, CDR1 SGHNT and CDR2 YENEEA. This CDR3 reads CASSLGFLAVEQYF. DNA of the CDR3: TGTGCCAGCAGCTTAGGTTTCCTAGCAGTGGAGCAGTACTTC.

The V gene is TRBV5-5, the J gene TRBJ2-3; 14 nucleotides agree with TRBD2. CDR1 is SGHKS, CDR2 YYEKEE, per germline (reference sequence). The junction had 12 bases not matched to a gene; V was cut back by 1 base and J by 2 bases. This CDR3 contains 20 residues. CDR3 in amino acids: CASSLLTSGGAEFSTDTQYF. The CDR3 DNA sequence: TGTGCCAGCAGCTTGTTGACTAGCGGGGGGGCGGAATTTTCCACAGATACGCAGTATTTT.

The V gene is TRBV7-8, the J gene TRBJ1-5; D not certain. Germline assignment: CDR1 SGHVS and CDR2 FQNEAQ. This CDR3 is built from 14 residues. V lost 1 base to trimming and J lost 3 bases, with 7 bases between them. The CDR3 DNA is TGTGCCAGCAGCTTAGACGAGAACAATCAGCCCCAGCATTTT. Translated: CASSLDENNQPQHF.

This clone was detected a few times. The V call is TRBV2, the J call TRBJ1-5; no firm D call. Germline-derived CDR1 and CDR2 are SNHLY and FYNNEI. V lost 6 bases and J 0 bases, leaving 12 bases between the germline ends. The CDR3 totals 15 residues. CDR3 residues: CASRATETSNQPQHF. Written as DNA, the CDR3 is TGTGCCAGCAGAGCTACAGAAACTAGCAATCAGCCCCAGCATTTT.

The chain recombines TRBV5-1 with TRBJ1-5, with TRBD1 as a possible D gene (5 bases). There are 14 residues in the CDR3. Germline loops: CDR1 SGHRS, CDR2 YFSETQ. V lost 2 bases, J lost 5 bases, and 11 bases lay in between. The CDR3 DNA sequence: TGCGCCAGCAGCTTAAGTCAGGGTGATCAGCCCCAGCATTTT. This codes for CASSLSQGDQPQHF.

The chain links TRBV4-1 to TRBJ2-3; D is unresolved. Per germline, CDR1 MGHRA and CDR2 YSYEKL. The V end was cut by 0 bases, the J end by 4 bases, with 5 bases between. The CDR3 is 13 residues long. DNA of the CDR3: TGCGCCAGCAGCCAAGATCCTGCAGATACGCAGTATTTT. Its protein is CASSQDPADTQYF.

The chain has TRBV6-4 and TRBJ1-1; 9 bases map to TRBD1. This CDR3 comprises 13 residues. V dropped 8 bases and J dropped 1; count of bases not matched to a gene: 2. The germline gives CDR1 MRHNA, CDR2 SNTAGT. CDR3 sequence: CASLQGANTEAFF. The CDR3 nucleotides are TGTGCCAGCTTACAGGGGGCGAACACTGAAGCTTTCTTT.